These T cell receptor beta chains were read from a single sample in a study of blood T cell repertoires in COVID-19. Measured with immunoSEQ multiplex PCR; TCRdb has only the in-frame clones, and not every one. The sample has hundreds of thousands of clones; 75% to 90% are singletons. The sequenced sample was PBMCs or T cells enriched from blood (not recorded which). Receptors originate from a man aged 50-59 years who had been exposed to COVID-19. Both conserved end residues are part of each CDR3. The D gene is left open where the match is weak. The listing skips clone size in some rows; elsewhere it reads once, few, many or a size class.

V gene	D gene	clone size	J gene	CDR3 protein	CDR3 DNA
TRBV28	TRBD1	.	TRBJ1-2	CASRPRDRGLVGYTF	TGTGCCAGCAGACCCAGGGACAGGGGTTTGGTTGGCTACACCTTC
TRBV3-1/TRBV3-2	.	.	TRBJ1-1	CASSQAHGEVGAFF	TGTGCCAGCAGCCAAGCGCACGGGGAGGTTGGAGCTTTCTTT
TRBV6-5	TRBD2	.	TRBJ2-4	CASRLAGESIQYF	TGTGCCAGCAGACTAGCGGGAGAGAGCATTCAGTACTTC
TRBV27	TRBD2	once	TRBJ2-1	CASTRTSGRLNEQFF	TGTGCCAGCACCCGTACTAGCGGGAGGCTCAATGAGCAGTTCTTC
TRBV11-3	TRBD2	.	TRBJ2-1	CASSPRYLAGGSSYNEQFF	TGTGCCAGCAGCCCCCGCTATCTAGCGGGGGGGAGCTCCTACAATGAGCAGTTCTTC
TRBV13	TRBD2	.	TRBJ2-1	CASSPPSGGYNEQFF	TGTGCCAGCAGCCCCCCTAGCGGGGGCTACAATGAGCAGTTCTTC
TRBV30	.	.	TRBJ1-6	CAWSTGGGGSPLHF	TGTGCCTGGAGTACGGGGGGTGGTGGGTCACCCCTCCACTTT
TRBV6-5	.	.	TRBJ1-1	CASSLRVLNTEAFF	TGTGCCAGCTCTCTCAGGGTTTTGAACACTGAAGCTTTCTTT
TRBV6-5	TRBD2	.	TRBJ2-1	CASRKSGGAYNEQFF	TGTGCCAGCAGAAAAAGCGGGGGGGCTTACAATGAGCAGTTCTTC
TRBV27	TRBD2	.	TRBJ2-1	CASSALAGQNNEQFF	TGTGCCAGCAGTGCCCTAGCGGGGCAAAACAATGAGCAGTTCTTC
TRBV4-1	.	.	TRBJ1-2	CASSQEGRPFYGYTF	TGCGCCAGCAGCCAAGAAGGCAGGCCCTTTTATGGCTACACCTTC
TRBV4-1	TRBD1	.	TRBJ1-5	CASSHPGQGDQPQHF	TGCGCCAGCAGCCACCCGGGACAGGGTGATCAGCCCCAGCATTTT
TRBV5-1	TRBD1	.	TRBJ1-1	CASSSKPGQLGTEAFF	TGCGCCAGCAGCAGTAAGCCGGGACAGCTCGGCACTGAAGCTTTCTTT
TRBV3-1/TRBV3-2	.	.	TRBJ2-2	CASSQVPRGPGELFF	TGTGCCAGCAGCCAAGTCCCCAGGGGCCCCGGGGAGCTGTTTTTT
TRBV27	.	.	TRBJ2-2	CASGYRVARPPGELFF	TGTGCCAGCGGCTACAGGGTAGCCAGGCCCCCCGGGGAGCTGTTTTTT
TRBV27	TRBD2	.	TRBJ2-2	CASSPLVAGEWSTGELFF	TGTGCCAGCAGTCCTTTGGTAGCGGGAGAGTGGTCCACCGGGGAGCTGTTTTTT
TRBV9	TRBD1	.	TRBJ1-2	CASSVDDRVTTSNYGYTF	TGTGCCAGCAGCGTAGATGACAGGGTAACTACGAGTAACTATGGCTACACCTTC
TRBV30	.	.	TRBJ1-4	CAWSNANEKLFF	TGTGCCTGGAGTAACGCGAATGAAAAACTGTTTTTT
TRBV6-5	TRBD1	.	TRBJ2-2	CASSPGQGWAGELFF	TGTGCCAGCAGTCCCGGACAGGGTTGGGCCGGGGAGCTGTTTTTT
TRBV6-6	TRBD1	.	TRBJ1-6	CASSPTDRGHSPLHF	TGTGCCAGCAGTCCAACGGACAGGGGCCATTCACCCCTCCACTTT
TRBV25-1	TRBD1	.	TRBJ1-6	CASSLRDRAYNSPLHF	TGTGCCAGCAGTCTCCGGGACAGGGCCTATAATTCACCCCTCCACTTT
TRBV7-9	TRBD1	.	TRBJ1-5	CASSLGDRRNQPQHF	TGTGCCAGCAGCTTAGGGGACAGGAGGAATCAGCCCCAGCATTTT
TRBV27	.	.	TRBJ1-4	CASSSGGATNEKLFF	TGTGCCAGCAGTTCCGGAGGGGCAACTAATGAAAAACTGTTTTTT
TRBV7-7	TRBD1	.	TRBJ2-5	CASSLRGQGSETQYF	TGTGCTAGCAGCTTACGGGGACAGGGGAGCGAGACCCAGTACTTC
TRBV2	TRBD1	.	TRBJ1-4	CASSAPGQSNEKLFF	TGTGCCAGCAGTGCCCCGGGACAGAGTAATGAAAAACTGTTTTTT
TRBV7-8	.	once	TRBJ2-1	CASSYGQEQFF	TGTGCCAGCAGCTACGGACAGGAGCAGTTCTTC
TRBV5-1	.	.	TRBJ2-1	CASSLAGADYNEQFF	TGCGCCAGCAGCTTGGCTGGGGCGGACTACAATGAGCAGTTCTTC
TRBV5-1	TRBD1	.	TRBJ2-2	CASTHTGDNTGELFF	TGCGCCAGCACCCATACAGGGGATAACACCGGGGAGCTGTTTTTT
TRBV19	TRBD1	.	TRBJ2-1	CASSIIPGQGYNEQFF	TGTGCCAGTAGTATTATCCCCGGACAGGGTTACAATGAGCAGTTCTTC
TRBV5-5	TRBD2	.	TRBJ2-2	CASSSLTVLAANNTGELFF	TGTGCCAGCAGCTCTTTAACCGTACTAGCGGCAAATAACACCGGGGAGCTGTTTTTT
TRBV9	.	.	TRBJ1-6	CASSVGWPSPLHF	TGTGCCAGCAGCGTAGGTTGGCCTTCACCCCTCCACTTT
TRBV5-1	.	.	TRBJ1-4	CASSSLPGRDEKLFF	TGCGCCAGCAGCTCGCTACCAGGGAGGGATGAAAAACTGTTTTTT